One T cell receptor (beta chain) is described in this entry. The data originate from a study of OX40 agonist ivuxolimab in advanced cancers. Trimming shortened V by 2 bases and J by 7 bases, and 11 bases separated the two germline ends. CDR1 is SEHNR and CDR2 is FQNEAQ in the germline V gene (reference sequence). The length of the CDR3 is 13 residues. Here immunoSEQ multiplex PCR was the method, and the copy in TCRdb shows in-frame clones only, minus some. The profile shows 55,000 to 70,000 clones, 84% of them singletons. The material was CD4+ or CD8+ T cells sorted from blood, obtained in a trial of the OX40 agonist ivuxolimab. The V and J genes are TRBV7-9 and TRBJ1-1, with unresolved D. This receptor was identified in an adult with an advanced solid tumor such as melanoma, head and neck, liver or kidney cancer. Written as DNA, the CDR3 is TGTGCCAGCAGCTTATTTAGGACGGTTGAAGCTTTCTTT. It specifies CASSLFRTVEAFF.